This T cell receptor beta chain derives from a study of beta chain features in type 1 diabetes. Notes on the study in general: Moderate yet significant TCRB CDR3 shortening was seen in Type 1 diabetes patients in all four CD4+ subsets.

Points on this clone: Its antigen is still unknown.

The isolated RNA, all of it, was reverse transcribed, so expressed TCRB transcripts were what got sequenced. Sequenced by immunoSEQ multiplex PCR; TCRdb stores in-frame clones only, minus some. Of some 360,000 clones in the sample, less than 20% are singletons; the top ten hold around 0.04%. The germline V and J ends were trimmed by 1 base and 3 bases, with 9 bases remaining between them. From germline, CDR1 is SEHNR and CDR2 FQNEAQ (reference sequence). This CDR3 is built from 14 residues. This TCR was recovered from a woman aged 18-30 years in good health. The genes are TRBV7-9 and TRBJ1-1, with D maybe TRBD1 (5 bases). The sample taken for sequencing was naive CD4+ T cells from blood. The CDR3 coding sequence is TGTGCCAGCAGCTTAGTAGGGGTAGACACTGAAGCTTTCTTT. It is translated as CASSLVGVDTEAFF.